This entry is about one T cell receptor (beta chain). The target of this receptor is not known. Per-base quality was not reported, and no clone a single base away is much larger than it. The donors were roughly 39 Caucasian individuals from Russia, aged roughly 6 to 100 years, who were systemically healthy. About 10 milliliters of peripheral blood were collected from each donor into EDTA-treated Vacutainer tubes. Ficoll-Paque density-gradient centrifugation was used to isolate PBMCs, with at least 7 million per sample. Trizol reagent was used to extract total RNA from PBMCs, with at least 6 micrograms per sample. For every donor, flow cytometry on a PBMC aliquot measured the percentage of naive CD45RAhigh/CD27high T cells. This entry comes from a study of blood T cells in healthy people across ages (dated by TCRdb to 2014 to 2015). A note on the overall study: In model experiments, roughly one uniquely barcoded TCR beta cDNA molecule per two T cells was captured by template switching. Four age groups were formed from the donors: young (average roughly 15 years), middle-aged (around 39), aged (approximately 60) and long-lived (about 75). Two additional independent replicas of 1 million unique cDNA reads from the same blood draw were analyzed for two donors (one aged 18 to 29 and one aged 80 or older). Age-related changes in TCR beta repertoire diversity were measured in the study by deep sequencing normalized with unique cDNA molecular identifiers. To avoid experimental bias, donors of different ages were randomly spread across the sequencing lanes.

The germline V gene (reference sequence) yields DFQATT for CDR1 and SNEGSKA for CDR2. The CDR3 runs 14 amino acids, cysteine and phenylalanine included. This entry keeps only the CDR3 DNA: 42 bases, framed from base 1. Paper-wide results and their limitations: There was a strong correlation between observed TCR beta diversity and the percentage of naive T cells measured by flow cytometry. Bulk unsorted PBMC profiling prevented conclusive comparison of naive and antigen-experienced compartments. Compared with the aged group, more naive CD4+ T cells, fewer expanded clones and increased TCR diversity were shown by the long-lived group, suggesting age selection. Observed TCR beta diversity per million T cells fell roughly linearly with age, and a significant reduction was already apparent by age roughly 40. The CMV infection status of donors was not known, potentially confounding age-related changes in expanded clonotypes. Total diversity estimates from one million sequenced T cells were considered lower bounds and underestimates.

Library generation was performed with 5' RACE. The sample was run on an Illumina HiSeq 2500. A second roughly 6 to 11 cycle PCR used a sample-barcoded 5' primer and a J-beta primer mix. A unique molecular identifier was introduced onto each TCR beta cDNA molecule by a template-switch 5' adaptor carrying 12 random nucleotides. At least 2.5 million CDR3-containing paired-end reads were obtained from each sample. First-strand cDNA was synthesized from all RNA with the Mint cDNA synthesis kit, primed by a TRBC-specific oligonucleotide. All cDNA was treated with uracil-DNA glycosylase and then went through a first 18-cycle PCR with the universal primers M1SS and BC2_uni_R. Turning to the authors' computational methods: Normalization of each sample was performed by random selection of 1 million high-quality reads, each carrying a distinct molecular identifier. Reads with shared molecular identifiers were discarded instead of being binned into consensus sequences. MiTCR, run with a Q25 quality threshold and the strictest error-elimination algorithm, handled CDR3 identification, clonotype clustering and error correction. A nonparametric unseen species model with Euler transformation was used to estimate lower-bound total TCR beta diversity. TCRdb reran the public reads through fastp at Q25 and MiXCR, keeping productive beta chains. Rows are combined by CDR3 protein, so each entry shows the most common genes and DNA. TCRdb assigned the V and J calls; the authors' analysis was not used. Within this sample are some 1.4 million distinct CDR3 sequences, with roughly 40% of them counted one time only. The ten most abundant clones make up less than 8% of the sample.

Input material: blood. The chain joins TRBV20-1 to TRBJ2-5; the D gene assignment is ambiguous. The source of this sequence is a woman under 30 in good health. The CDR3 here reads CSLGGPRIKETQYF. Here is the DNA: TGCTCCCTTGGTGGGCCTAGAATTAAAGAGACCCAGTACTTC.